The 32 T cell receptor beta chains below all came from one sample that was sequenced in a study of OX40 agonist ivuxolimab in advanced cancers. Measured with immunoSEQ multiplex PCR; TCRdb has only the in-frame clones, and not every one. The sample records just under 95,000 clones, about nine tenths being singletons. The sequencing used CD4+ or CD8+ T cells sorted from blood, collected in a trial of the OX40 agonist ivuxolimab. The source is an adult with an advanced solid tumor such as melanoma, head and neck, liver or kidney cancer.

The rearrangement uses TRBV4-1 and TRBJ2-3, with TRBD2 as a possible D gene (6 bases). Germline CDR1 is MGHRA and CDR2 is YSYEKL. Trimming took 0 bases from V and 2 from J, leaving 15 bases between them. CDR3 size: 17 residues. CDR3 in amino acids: CASSQDWASAYTDTQYF. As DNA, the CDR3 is TGCGCCAGCAGCCAAGATTGGGCTAGCGCATACACAGATACGCAGTATTTT.

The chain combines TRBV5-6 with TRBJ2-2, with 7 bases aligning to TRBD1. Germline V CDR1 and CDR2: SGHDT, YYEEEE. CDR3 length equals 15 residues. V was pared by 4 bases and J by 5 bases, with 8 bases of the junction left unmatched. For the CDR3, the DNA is TGTGCCAGCAGCGGGGACAGATCGAGGACCGGGGAGCTGTTTTTT. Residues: CASSGDRSRTGELFF.

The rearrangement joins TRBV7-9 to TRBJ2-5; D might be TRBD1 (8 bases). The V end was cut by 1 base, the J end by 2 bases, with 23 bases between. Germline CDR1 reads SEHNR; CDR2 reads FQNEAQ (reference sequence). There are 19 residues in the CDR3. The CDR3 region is CASSLDRQGRARGQETQYF. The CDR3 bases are TGTGCCAGCAGCTTAGACCGACAGGGGAGGGCGCGTGGTCAAGAGACCCAGTACTTC.

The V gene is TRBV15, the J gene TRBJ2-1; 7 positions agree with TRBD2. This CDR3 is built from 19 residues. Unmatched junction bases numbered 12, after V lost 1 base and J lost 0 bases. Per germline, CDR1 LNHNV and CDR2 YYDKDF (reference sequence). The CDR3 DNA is TGTGCCACCAGCAGAGTCGGCGGTAGTGGCGGGAGCTCCTACAATGAGCAGTTCTTC. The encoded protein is CATSRVGGSGGSSYNEQFF.

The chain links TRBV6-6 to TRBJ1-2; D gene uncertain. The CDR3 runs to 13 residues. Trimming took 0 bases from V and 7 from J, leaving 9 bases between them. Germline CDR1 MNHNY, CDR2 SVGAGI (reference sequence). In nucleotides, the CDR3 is TGTGCCAGCAGTTACTCTTTGCCCCCTGGCTACACCTTC. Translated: CASSYSLPPGYTF.

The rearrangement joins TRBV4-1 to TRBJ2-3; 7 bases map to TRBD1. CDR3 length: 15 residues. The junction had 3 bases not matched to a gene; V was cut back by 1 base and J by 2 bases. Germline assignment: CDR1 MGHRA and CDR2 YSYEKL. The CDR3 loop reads CASSQGQGSTDTQYF. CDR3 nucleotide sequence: TGCGCCAGCAGCCAAGGACAGGGATCCACAGATACGCAGTATTTT.

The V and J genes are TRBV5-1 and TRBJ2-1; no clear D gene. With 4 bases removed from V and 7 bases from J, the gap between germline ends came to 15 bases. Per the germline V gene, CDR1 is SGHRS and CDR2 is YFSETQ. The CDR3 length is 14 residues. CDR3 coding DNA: TGCGCCAGCAGCCCGGATCGGCAGGAGAATGAGCAGTTCTTC. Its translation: CASSPDRQENEQFF.

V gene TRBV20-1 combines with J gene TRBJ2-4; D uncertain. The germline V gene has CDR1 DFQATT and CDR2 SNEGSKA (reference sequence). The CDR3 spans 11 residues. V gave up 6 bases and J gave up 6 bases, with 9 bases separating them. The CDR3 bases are TGCAGTGCCTTGAAGGTAAACATTCAGTACTTC. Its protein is CSALKVNIQYF.

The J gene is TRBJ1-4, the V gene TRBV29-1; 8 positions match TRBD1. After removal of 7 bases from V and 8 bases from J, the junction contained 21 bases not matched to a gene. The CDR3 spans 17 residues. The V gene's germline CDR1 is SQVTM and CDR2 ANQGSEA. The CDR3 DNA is TGCAGCGCCCGGGAGCCAAGATATGACAGGGGAGGGGAAAAACTGTTTTTT. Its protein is CSAREPRYDRGGEKLFF. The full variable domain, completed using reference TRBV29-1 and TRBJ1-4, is SAVISQKPSRDICQRGTSLTIQCQVDSQVTMMFWYRQQPGQSLTLIATANQGSEATYESGFVIDKFPISRPNLTFSTLTVSNMSPEDSSIYLCSAREPRYDRGGEKLFFGSGTQLSVL.

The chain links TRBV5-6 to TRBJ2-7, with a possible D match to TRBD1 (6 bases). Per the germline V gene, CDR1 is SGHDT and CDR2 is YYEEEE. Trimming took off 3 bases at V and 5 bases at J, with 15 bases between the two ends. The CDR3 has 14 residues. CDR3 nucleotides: TGTGCCAGCAGCTCATACAGGGTCGTCCACGAGCAGTACTTC. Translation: CASSSYRVVHEQYF.

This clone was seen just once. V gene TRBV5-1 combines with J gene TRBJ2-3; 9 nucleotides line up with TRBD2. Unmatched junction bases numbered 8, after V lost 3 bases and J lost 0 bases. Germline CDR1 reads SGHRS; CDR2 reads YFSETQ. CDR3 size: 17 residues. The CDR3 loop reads CASSWQTSGTSTDTQYF. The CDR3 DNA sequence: TGCGCCAGCAGCTGGCAGACTAGCGGAACTAGCACAGATACGCAGTATTTT.

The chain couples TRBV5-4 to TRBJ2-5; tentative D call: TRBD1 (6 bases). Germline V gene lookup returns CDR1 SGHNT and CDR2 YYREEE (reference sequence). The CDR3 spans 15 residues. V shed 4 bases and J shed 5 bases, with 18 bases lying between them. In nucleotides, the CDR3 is TGTGCCAGCAGCCCTGATGGGGGCTCGGTCGAGACCCAGTACTTC. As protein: CASSPDGGSVETQYF.

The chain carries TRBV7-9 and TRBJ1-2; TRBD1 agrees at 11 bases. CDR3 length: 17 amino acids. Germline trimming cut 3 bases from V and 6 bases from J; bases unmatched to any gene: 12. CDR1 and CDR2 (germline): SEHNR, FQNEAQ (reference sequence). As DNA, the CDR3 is TGTGCCAGCAGCTTCTCCCCCGGGACAGGGGGGACGAATGGCTACACCTTC. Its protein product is CASSFSPGTGGTNGYTF.

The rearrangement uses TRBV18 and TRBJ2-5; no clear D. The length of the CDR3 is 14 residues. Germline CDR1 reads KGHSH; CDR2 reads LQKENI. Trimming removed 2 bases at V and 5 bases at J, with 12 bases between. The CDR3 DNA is TGTGCCAGCTCACCAGGCCGGGCCATGGAGACCCAGTACTTC. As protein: CASSPGRAMETQYF. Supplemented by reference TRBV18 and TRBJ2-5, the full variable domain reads NAGVMQNPRHLVRRRGQEARLRCSPMKGHSHVYWYRQLPEEGLKFMVYLQKENIIDESGMPKERFSAEFPKEGPSILRIQQVVRGDSAAYFCASSPGRAMETQYFGPGTRLLVL.

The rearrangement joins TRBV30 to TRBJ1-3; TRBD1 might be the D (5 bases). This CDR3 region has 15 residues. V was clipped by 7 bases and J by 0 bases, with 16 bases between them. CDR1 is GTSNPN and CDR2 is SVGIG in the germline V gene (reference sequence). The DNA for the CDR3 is TGTGCCTTTCTCCTCGGGGCCTCCTCTGGAAACACCATATATTTT. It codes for CAFLLGASSGNTIYF.

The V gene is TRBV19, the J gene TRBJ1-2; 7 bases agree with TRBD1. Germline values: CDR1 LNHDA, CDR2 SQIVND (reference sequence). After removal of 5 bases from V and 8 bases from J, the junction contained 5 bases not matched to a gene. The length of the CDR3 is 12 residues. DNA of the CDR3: TGTGCCAGTAGTTTCCAACAGGGGGGCTACACCTTC. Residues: CASSFQQGGYTF. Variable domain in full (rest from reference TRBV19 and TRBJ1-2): DGGITQSPKYLFRKEGQNVTLSCEQNLNHDAMYWYRQDPGQGLRLIYYSQIVNDFQKGDIAEGYSVSREKKESFPLTVTSAQKNPTAFYLCASSFQQGGYTFGSGTRLTVV.

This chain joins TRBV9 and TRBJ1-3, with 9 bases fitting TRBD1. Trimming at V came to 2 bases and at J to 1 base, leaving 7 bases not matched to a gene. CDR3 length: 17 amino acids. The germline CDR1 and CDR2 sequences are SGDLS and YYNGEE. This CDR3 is CASSVLIQGASGNTIYF. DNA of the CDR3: TGTGCCAGCAGCGTCCTAATACAGGGGGCATCTGGAAACACCATATATTTT.

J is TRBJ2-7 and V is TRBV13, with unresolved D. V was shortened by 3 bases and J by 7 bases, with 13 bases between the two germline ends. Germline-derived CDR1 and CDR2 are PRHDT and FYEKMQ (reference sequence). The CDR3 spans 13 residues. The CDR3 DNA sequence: TGTGCCAGCAGCTTCTCCGACTTAGGGGAGCAGTACTTC. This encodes CASSFSDLGEQYF. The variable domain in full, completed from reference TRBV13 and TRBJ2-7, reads AAGVIQSPRHLIKEKRETATLKCYPIPRHDTVYWYQQGPGQDPQFLISFYEKMQSDKGSIPDRFSAQQFSDYHSELNMSSLELGDSALYFCASSFSDLGEQYFGPGTRLTVT.

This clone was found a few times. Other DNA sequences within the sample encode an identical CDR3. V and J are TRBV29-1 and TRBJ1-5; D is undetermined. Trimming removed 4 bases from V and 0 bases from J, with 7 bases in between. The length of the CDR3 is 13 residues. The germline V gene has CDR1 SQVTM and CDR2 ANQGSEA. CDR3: CSVGENSNQPQHF. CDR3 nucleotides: TGCAGCGTTGGAGAAAATAGCAATCAGCCCCAGCATTTT.

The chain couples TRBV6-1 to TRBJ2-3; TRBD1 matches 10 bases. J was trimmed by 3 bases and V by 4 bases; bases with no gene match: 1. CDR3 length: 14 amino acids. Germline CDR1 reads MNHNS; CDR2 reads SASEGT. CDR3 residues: CASSGDRGTDTQYF. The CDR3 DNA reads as TGTGCCAGCAGTGGGGACAGGGGAACAGATACGCAGTATTTT.

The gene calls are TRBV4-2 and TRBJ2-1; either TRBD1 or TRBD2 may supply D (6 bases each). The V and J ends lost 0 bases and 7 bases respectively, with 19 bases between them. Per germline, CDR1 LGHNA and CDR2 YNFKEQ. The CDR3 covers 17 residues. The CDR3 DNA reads TGTGCCAGCAGCCAAGATCCTACCGGGGGCCTTTTGAATGAGCAGTTCTTC. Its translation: CASSQDPTGGLLNEQFF.

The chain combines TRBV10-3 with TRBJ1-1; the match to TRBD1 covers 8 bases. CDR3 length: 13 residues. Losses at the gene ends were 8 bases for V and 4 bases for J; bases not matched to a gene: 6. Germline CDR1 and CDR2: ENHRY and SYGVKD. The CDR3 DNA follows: TGTGCCATCGGGGGGCAGGGGGCCACTGAAGCTTTCTTT. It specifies CAIGGQGATEAFF.

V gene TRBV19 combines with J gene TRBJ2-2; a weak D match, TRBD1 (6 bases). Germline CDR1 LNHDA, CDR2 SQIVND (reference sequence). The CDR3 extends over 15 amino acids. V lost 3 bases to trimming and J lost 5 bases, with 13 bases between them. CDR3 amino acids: CASSIVGGLTGELFF. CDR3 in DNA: TGTGCCAGTAGTATTGTAGGGGGTCTGACCGGGGAGCTGTTTTTT.

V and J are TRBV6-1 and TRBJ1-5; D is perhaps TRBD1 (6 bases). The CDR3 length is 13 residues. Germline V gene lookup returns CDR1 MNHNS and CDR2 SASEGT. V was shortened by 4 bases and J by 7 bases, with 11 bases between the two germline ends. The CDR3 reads CASSGNREQPQHF. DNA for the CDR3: TGTGCCAGCAGTGGGAACAGGGAGCAGCCCCAGCATTTT.

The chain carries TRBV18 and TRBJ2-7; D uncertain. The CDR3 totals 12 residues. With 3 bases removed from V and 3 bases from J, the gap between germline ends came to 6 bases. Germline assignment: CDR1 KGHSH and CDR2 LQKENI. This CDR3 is CASSPTDYEQYF. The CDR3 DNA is TGTGCCAGCTCACCCACCGACTACGAGCAGTACTTC.

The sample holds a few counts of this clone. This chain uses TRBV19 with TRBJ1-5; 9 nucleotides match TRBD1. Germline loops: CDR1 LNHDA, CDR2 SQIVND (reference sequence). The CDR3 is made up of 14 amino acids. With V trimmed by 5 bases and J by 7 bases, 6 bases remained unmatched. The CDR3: CASSPGQGGQPQHF. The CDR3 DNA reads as TGTGCCAGTAGTCCGGGACAGGGCGGGCAGCCCCAGCATTTT.

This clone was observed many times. The CDR3 region is CASSSTLGLAGVGEQFF. As DNA, the CDR3 is TGTGCCAGCAGCTCGACCCTGGGACTAGCGGGGGTGGGTGAGCAGTTCTTC. The gene calls are TRBV7-3 and TRBJ2-1; 14 nucleotides match TRBD2. The germline V gene has CDR1 SGHTA and CDR2 FQGTGA. This CDR3 has 17 amino acids. Losses at the gene ends were 4 bases for V and 9 bases for J; bases not matched to a gene: 11.

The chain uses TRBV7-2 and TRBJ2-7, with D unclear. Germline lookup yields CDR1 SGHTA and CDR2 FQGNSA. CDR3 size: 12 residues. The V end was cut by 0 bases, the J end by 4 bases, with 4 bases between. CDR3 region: CASSLALYEQYF. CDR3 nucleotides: TGTGCCAGCAGCTTAGCCCTATACGAGCAGTACTTC.

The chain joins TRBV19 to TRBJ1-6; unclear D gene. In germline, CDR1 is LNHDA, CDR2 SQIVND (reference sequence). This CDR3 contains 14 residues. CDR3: CALGPGGNNSPLHF. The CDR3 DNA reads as TGTGCGCTAGGCCCAGGCGGAAATAATTCACCCCTCCACTTT.

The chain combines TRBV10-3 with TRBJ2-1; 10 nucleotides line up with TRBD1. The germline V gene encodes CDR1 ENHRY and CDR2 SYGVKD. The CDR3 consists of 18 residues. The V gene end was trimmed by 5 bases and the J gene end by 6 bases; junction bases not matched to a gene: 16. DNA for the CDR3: TGTGCCATCAGTAATTGGGACAGGGGAATATCTATGGGCAATGAGCAGTTCTTC. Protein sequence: CAISNWDRGISMGNEQFF.

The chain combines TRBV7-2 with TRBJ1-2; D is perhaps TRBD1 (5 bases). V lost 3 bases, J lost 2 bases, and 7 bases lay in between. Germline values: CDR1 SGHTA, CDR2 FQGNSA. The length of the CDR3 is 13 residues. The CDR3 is CASSLEGNYGYTF. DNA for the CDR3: TGTGCCAGCAGCTTGGAGGGGAACTATGGCTACACCTTC.

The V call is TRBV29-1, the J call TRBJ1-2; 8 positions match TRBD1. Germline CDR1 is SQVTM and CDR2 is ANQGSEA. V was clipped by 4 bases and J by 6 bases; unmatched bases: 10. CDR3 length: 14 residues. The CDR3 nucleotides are TGCAGCGTTGTTTCTAGGGACAGGTGGAATGGCTACACCTTC. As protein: CSVVSRDRWNGYTF.